This T cell receptor (beta chain) is drawn from a study of T cell responses to AZD1222 COVID-19 vaccine listed by TCRdb under 2021. Background on the whole study: AZD1222 recipients given second doses at about 4 weeks or at about 12 weeks were pooled, since spike-specific TCR depth and breadth were not found to differ between the two schedules. TCR sequencing covered fewer than 250 trial participants: some 210 given two doses of AZD1222 and 26 given two doses of MenACWY control vaccine. Enrollment into the trials was organized by age into subgroups of 18-55, 56-69 and 70-plus years, and those subgroups contained roughly 150, 30 and 60 TCR-sequenced participants, respectively. General study outcomes and caveats: The vaccine-associated CD4 TCRs covered the entire spike protein, and the dominant responses fell in regions 160-218 and 743-854. Because no day 14 peak-response samples were available, repertoires were characterized only after the peak T cell response. Nearly half of unique spike-specific TCRs reportedly recognized epitopes outside regions mutated in the B.1.351 and B.1.1.7 variants. After two AZD1222 doses, spike-specific TCR breadth and depth were significantly higher than at day 0 and than in MenACWY recipients. In the small 56-69-year group, the increase in depth fell short of significance, most likely because of low power. Conclusions about previously exposed vaccinees are limited because only six or seven AZD1222 recipients were SARS-CoV-2 seropositive at baseline. Participants were mostly white British, with more females than males. The authors suggested clonal diversity may have been underestimated.

This clone showed up just once. It has no known antigen specificity. The input lacks base qualities; no much larger clone sits a single base away. Looking up the germline V gene yields CDR1 SGDLS and CDR2 YYNGEE. V and J are trimmed by 3 bases and 5 bases, and the gene matches miss 12 bases of the junction. The CDR3 runs 16 amino acids, cysteine and phenylalanine included. Only CDR3 DNA is held: 48 bases, read in frame from base 1. The intended sense of this specimen's time point label: baseline before first vaccination. Vaccinee samples were obtained from the UK trials COV001 and COV002, which included a single-blind randomized controlled phase 2/3 trial of AZD1222 (ChAdOx1 nCoV-19) in healthy adults. Trial participant PBMC samples were collected at day 0 and day 28 after the second dose for TCRbeta chain sequencing. The CDR3 regions of human TCRbeta chains were analyzed by immunosequencing. The study's processing was this. Repertoire TCRs were checked for matches against a reference library of SARS-CoV-2-specific TCRs that had been generated using the MIRA antigen-specificity platform. Breadth was defined as the fraction of unique TCRs that were SARS-CoV-2-associated, and depth was defined as the fraction of total T cells that were SARS-CoV-2-associated. Using the MIRA data, each spike-specific TCR was mapped to the spike region that the TCR reacts to and placed in a CD4 or CD8 class. Log10-transformed breadth and depth values were compared by one-way ANOVA with Sidak's multiple comparisons tests. Not all clones reach the TCRdb copy of this immuneACCESS table, which keeps in-frame sequences only. Checked studies attribute under half of the gap to unresolved V genes and leave the rest unexplained. V, J and clone size derive from that table, while D and trimming were established from the DNA sequence. The sample table lists over 100,000 clones, 80% to 85% of them with a count of one. Together, the top ten hold around 9.9% of the sample.

The rearrangement joined TRBV9 to TRBJ2-7; 9 central nucleotides agree with TRBD1. The TCR comes from an adult in good health. The specimen was peripheral blood, collected on day 0 of AZD1222 vaccination. The DNA reads as follows: TGTGCCAGCAGCGGACCCTTGGGACAGGGCAACCACGAGCAGTACTTC. Translated, it reads CASSGPLGQGNHEQYF.